This T cell receptor beta chain was captured in a study of T cell responses to AZD1222 COVID-19 vaccine (dated by TCRdb to about 2021). Regarding the research as a whole: AZD1222 recipients given second doses at about 4 weeks or at about 12 weeks were pooled, since spike-specific TCR depth and breadth were not found to differ between the two schedules. A total of under 250 trial participants underwent TCR sequencing, of whom nearly 210 had received two doses of AZD1222 and some 25 had received two doses of the MenACWY control vaccine. Trial participants were enrolled by age into subgroups of 18-55, 56-69 and 70-plus years, and around 140, 26 and 57 TCR-sequenced participants, respectively, were included in these subgroups.

The research as a whole found: After two AZD1222 doses, spike-specific TCR breadth and depth were significantly higher than at day 0 and than in MenACWY recipients. Participants were mostly white British and included more females than males, and it was suggested by the authors that clonal diversity may have been underestimated. Because no day 14 peak-response samples were available, repertoires were characterized only after the peak T cell response. The vaccine-associated CD4 TCRs covered the entire spike protein, and the dominant responses fell in regions 160-218 and 743-854. Conclusions about previously exposed vaccinees are limited because only six or seven AZD1222 recipients were SARS-CoV-2 seropositive at baseline. Nearly half of unique spike-specific TCRs reportedly recognized epitopes outside regions mutated in the B.1.351 and B.1.1.7 variants. The 56-69-year group was small, and its depth increase did not reach significance, likely because of low power.

The CDR3 regions of human TCRbeta chains were analyzed by immunosequencing. Per the authors' processing: Repertoire TCRs were checked for matches against a reference library of SARS-CoV-2-specific TCRs that had been generated using the MIRA antigen-specificity platform. Breadth meant the fraction of unique TCRs that were SARS-CoV-2-associated, whereas depth meant the fraction of total T cells that were SARS-CoV-2-associated. Using the MIRA data, each spike-specific TCR was mapped to the spike region that the TCR reacts to and placed in a CD4 or CD8 class. Log10-transformed breadth and depth values were compared by one-way ANOVA with Sidak's multiple comparisons tests. TCRdb mirrors the immuneACCESS table, restricted to in-frame sequences. Some clones are absent from its copies; in checked studies, under half trace to an unresolved V gene, and the reason for the others is unknown. V, J and clone size are those of that table, while D and trimming were read from the DNA. In all, the sample holds 160,000 or so clones, and roughly nine tenths of those were seen once. 2% to 3% of the sample is in the top ten clones.

In the paper's terms, the time point label means: baseline before first vaccination. Vaccinee samples were obtained from the UK trials COV001 and COV002, which included a single-blind randomized controlled phase 2/3 trial of AZD1222 (ChAdOx1 nCoV-19) in healthy adults. Trial participant PBMC samples were collected at day 0 and day 28 after the second dose for TCRbeta chain sequencing. A note on this clone: The antigen it recognizes is unknown. Base qualities are not at hand, and no much larger clone is one base apart.

This receptor was obtained from an adult in good health. This specimen was peripheral blood, taken on day 0 of AZD1222 vaccination.

At the DNA level, the sequence is TGTGCCTGGACCTACAGGCGGGGGACTGAAGCTTTCTTT. The encoded protein is CAWTYRRGTEAFF. The V gene is TRBV30 and the J gene is TRBJ1-1; a tentative D match to TRBD1 spans 5 bases. V is shortened by 4 bases, J by 5 bases, and the region joining them spans 14 bases. CDR1 and CDR2 (GTSNPN, SVGIG) derive from the germline V gene (reference sequence). The CDR3, cysteine through phenylalanine, is 13 amino acids long. The only DNA kept is the CDR3, 39 bases in frame from the first base. Full variable domain (CDR3 extended with the reference TRBV30 and TRBJ1-1 proteins): SQTIHQWPATLVQPVGSPLSLECTVEGTSNPNLYWYRQAAGRGLQLLFYSVGIGQISSEVPQNLSASRPQDRQFILSSKKLLLSDSGFYLCAWTYRRGTEAFFGQGTRLTVV.